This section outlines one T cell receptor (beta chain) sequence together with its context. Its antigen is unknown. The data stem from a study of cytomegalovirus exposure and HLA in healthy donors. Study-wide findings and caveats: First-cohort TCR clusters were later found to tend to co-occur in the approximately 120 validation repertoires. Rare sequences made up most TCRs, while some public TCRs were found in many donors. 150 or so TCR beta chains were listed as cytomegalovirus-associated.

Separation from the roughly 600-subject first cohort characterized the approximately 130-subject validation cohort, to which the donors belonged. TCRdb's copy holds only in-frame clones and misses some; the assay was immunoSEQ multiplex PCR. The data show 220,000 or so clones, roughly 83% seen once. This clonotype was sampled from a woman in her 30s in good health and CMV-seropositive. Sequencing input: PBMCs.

CDR3 nucleotides: TGTGCCATCAGTGAGTCGACTAGCGGGAGTGAGACCCAGTACTTC. Translated, it gives CAISESTSGSETQYF. This chain connects TRBV10-3 to TRBJ2-5; 12 nucleotides line up with TRBD2. V was pared by 0 bases and J by 5 bases, with 1 base of the junction left unmatched. Germline-derived CDR1 and CDR2 are ENHRY and SYGVKD. The CDR3 totals 15 residues.